These T cell receptor beta chains were read from a single sample in a study of CD8 T cells in ankylosing spondylitis. TCRdb recomputed calls from the 5' RACE reads with MiXCR, one row per CDR3 protein. In the table there are around 770,000 distinct CDR3 sequences, over 15% of which are singletons. The sequenced sample consisted of blood, either unsorted or a sorted T cell fraction (not recorded which). These receptors were obtained from a male donor with ankylosing spondylitis. CDR3s include the opening cysteine and the closing phenylalanine or tryptophan.

j_call,v_call,cdr3_aa
TRBJ2-4,TRBV20-1,CSAQLGLAKNIQYF
TRBJ1-6,TRBV20-1,CSARPPTENYNSPLHF
TRBJ1-2,TRBV20-1,CSATGTNYGYTF
TRBJ2-7,TRBV29-1,CSVLASGSRYEQYF
TRBJ2-7,TRBV12-3/TRBV12-4,CASTRHRSSYEQYF
TRBJ1-6,TRBV7-9,CASSPAGTYNSPLHF
TRBJ2-2,TRBV30,CVYKTYTGELFF
TRBJ1-5,TRBV20-1,CSARDQVSGHWQPQHF
TRBJ1-4,TRBV4-2,CASQLTGDEKLFF
TRBJ1-5,TRBV20-1,CSAWTGDGNQPQHF
TRBJ1-1,TRBV2,CARDRGDTEAFF
TRBJ2-3,TRBV6-5,CASSYSGKPALSTDTQYF
TRBJ2-3,TRBV5-1,CASKLGSSTDTQYF
TRBJ1-1,TRBV7-9,CASSLATGAGSEAFF
TRBJ2-5,TRBV2,CASGNFPGQVNQETQYF
TRBJ1-1,TRBV5-1,CASSLAGQGNTEAFF
TRBJ2-7,TRBV28,CASSLSGSYYEQYF
TRBJ2-5,TRBV4-3,CASSQGPSGGETQYF
TRBJ2-7,TRBV11-1,CASSKGQGTYEQYF
TRBJ2-5,TRBV6-1,CAGCLGQVDQETQYF
TRBJ1-1,TRBV28,CASSLGPGVWAFF
TRBJ1-3,TRBV5-1,CASSLEGGEGNTIYF
TRBJ2-5,TRBV21-1,CANGSGNHQETQYF
TRBJ2-3,TRBV27,CASTTWGAGTDTQYF
TRBJ2-1,TRBV24-1,CATSDSGTGDEAGNEQFF
TRBJ2-5,TRBV15,CATSRGQSTGPRETQYF
TRBJ2-2,TRBV20-1,CSARGAGALGELFF
TRBJ2-3,TRBV7-2,CASSSRDLGTDTQYF
TRBJ1-4,TRBV5-1,CASSLEAGTNEKLFF
TRBJ2-7,TRBV20-1,CSASGRTTADEQYF
TRBJ2-5,TRBV12-3/TRBV12-4,CASSLRGLGETQYF
TRBJ1-5,TRBV20-1,CSVGTHSNQPQHF
TRBJ2-3,TRBV24-1,CATSDPVAGETDTQYF
TRBJ2-2,TRBV18,CASSPQVRQPNTGELFF
TRBJ2-1,TRBV24-1,CATRTSGSDEQFF
TRBJ2-7,TRBV12-3/TRBV12-4,CASSAGLSYEQYF
TRBJ2-1,TRBV12-3/TRBV12-4,CASSFGRREDVEQFF
TRBJ2-3,TRBV5-1,CASSLRSPTTDTQYF
TRBJ1-3,TRBV12-3/TRBV12-4,CASSTQGALRNTIYF
TRBJ1-1,TRBV29-1,CSVAQGMNTEAFF
TRBJ1-5,TRBV18,CASSPPDRTNQPQHF
TRBJ1-1,TRBV29-1,CSVARDRNTEAFF
TRBJ1-2,TRBV29-1,CSVEVPGRDYGYTF
TRBJ2-7,TRBV12-3/TRBV12-4,CASSFRVSASYEQYF
TRBJ1-1,TRBV3-1,CASSQGIAGNTEAFF
TRBJ1-5,TRBV6-2/TRBV6-3,CASSPGTGWRPQHF
TRBJ2-3,TRBV14,CASSQDRDFLSTDTQYF
TRBJ2-1,TRBV12-3/TRBV12-4,CASTETGKNEQFF
TRBJ2-1,TRBV4-2,CASSQVAPSNEQFF
TRBJ2-7,TRBV2,CASSETWTGGEGYEQYF
TRBJ2-1,TRBV12-3/TRBV12-4,CASSTPGQVFDEQFF
TRBJ2-5,TRBV11-2,CASSPRTGYQETQYF